These 3 T cell receptor beta chains were sequenced from one sample in a study of T cells in Graves' hyperthyroidism and ophthalmopathy. There were TCR beta CDR3 regions amplified from RNA transcripts. A first-round RT-PCR of the TCR CDR3 used the HTBI primer set. TCRdb independently ran MiXCR on the multiplex PCR reads; one entry per CDR3 protein. Of approximately 370,000 distinct CDR3 sequences in the sample, 15% are singletons; the top ten hold around a third. Sequencing was carried out using blood. The origin of the receptors is a woman in her 30s with Graves' hyperthyroidism.

This clonotype appeared many times. The V and J genes are TRBV27 and TRBJ1-5; unclear D gene. V was shortened by 2 bases and J by 2 bases, with 16 bases between the two germline ends. Looked up from germline, CDR1 is MNHEY and CDR2 is SMNVEV (reference sequence). The CDR3 runs 17 residues. The CDR3 loop reads CASSLRKPGGGNQPQHF. CDR3 DNA sequence: TGTGCCAGCAGTTTAAGAAAGCCGGGAGGAGGCAATCAGCCCCAGCATTTT.

The chain couples TRBV2 to TRBJ2-3, with D possibly matching TRBD2 (6 bases). Germline CDR1 and CDR2: SNHLY and FYNNEI. V was trimmed by 0 bases and J by 2 bases, leaving 12 bases between them. The length of the CDR3 is 16 residues. The CDR3 here is CASSEAGGANTDTQYF. For the CDR3, the DNA is TGTGCCAGCAGTGAAGCTGGAGGGGCGAACACAGATACGCAGTATTTT.

This chain uses TRBV6-1 with TRBJ1-1, with D unresolved. Per germline, CDR1 MNHNS and CDR2 SASEGT. The V and J ends lost 6 bases and 10 bases respectively, with 12 bases between them. The CDR3 is made up of 11 amino acids. The CDR3 loop is CASSHGVGAFF. CDR3 coding DNA: TGTGCCAGCAGCCATGGGGTAGGAGCTTTCTTT.